The 11 T cell receptor beta chains below all came from one sample that was sequenced in a study of a mutant IDH1 vaccine in newly diagnosed glioma. The antigens these receptors bind are not known. The time point here: week 47, end of study. The investigators gave 300 ug of mutant IDH1 20-mer peptide in each vaccine dose, together with topical imiquimod. The method was immunoSEQ multiplex PCR; TCRdb's version includes in-frame clones alone and lacks a portion of them. The sample consists of tens of thousands of clones, 82% of them appearing once. Sequenced here: PBMCs, sampled from a glioma patient whose treatment included an IDH1 peptide vaccine. These TCRs come from a man younger than 30 with glioma. Some clones in this sample may be carry-over from other donors' samples.

This clone was seen a single time. The rearrangement joins TRBV7-2 to TRBJ2-7; no firm D call. V gave up 1 base and J gave up 7 bases, with 8 bases separating them. Germline V gives CDR1 SGHTA, CDR2 FQGNSA. The CDR3 has 12 amino acids. CDR3 sequence (DNA): TGTGCCAGCAGCTTAGAGACCCAAGAGCAGTACTTC. This sequence encodes CASSLETQEQYF.

A few counts support this clone. The V gene is TRBV19, the J gene TRBJ1-1; 8 bases map to TRBD1. The CDR3 totals 13 residues. The V gene's germline CDR1 is LNHDA and CDR2 SQIVND (reference sequence). V was clipped by 10 bases and J by 4 bases; unmatched bases: 8. The CDR3 nucleotides are TGTGCCACAATACAGGGGGATTTCACTGAAGCTTTCTTT. Its protein is CATIQGDFTEAFF.

The chain recombines TRBV18 with TRBJ2-2; TRBD2 aligns across 7 bases. Germline trimming cut 0 bases from V and 3 bases from J; bases unmatched to any gene: 4. There are 16 residues in the CDR3. The germline CDR1 and CDR2 sequences are KGHSH and LQKENI. In DNA form, the CDR3 reads TGTGCCAGCTCACCACCGACTAGCCGCCACACCGGGGAGCTGTTTTTT. Translating it yields CASSPPTSRHTGELFF.

This rearrangement joins TRBV4-3 to TRBJ1-4; D may be TRBD1 (5 bases). This CDR3 is 18 amino acids long. CDR1 and CDR2 (germline): LGHNA, YSLEER. Trimming shortened V by 0 bases and J by 0 bases, and 14 bases separated the two germline ends. DNA of the CDR3: TGCGCCAGCAGCCAAGATCTCACGGGGCCTACAACTAATGAAAAACTGTTTTTT. Protein: CASSQDLTGPTTNEKLFF.

CDR3 coding DNA: TGCGCCAGCAGCCAAGGACTGGGGCAGGGCGTAGGGTCCGGCGAGCAGTACTTC. Translation: CASSQGLGQGVGSGEQYF. This sequence joins TRBV4-3 and TRBJ2-7; tentative D call: TRBD1 (5 bases). CDR1 is LGHNA and CDR2 is YSLEER in the germline V gene. This CDR3 is 18 amino acids long. The germline V and J ends were trimmed by 1 base and 6 bases, with 25 bases remaining between them.

The V and J genes are TRBV9 and TRBJ1-2; TRBD1 is a possible D gene (5 bases). CDR1 and CDR2 (germline): SGDLS, YYNGEE. The CDR3 length is 15 residues. V was clipped by 5 bases and J by 2 bases, with 16 bases between them. The CDR3 loop reads CASSLNGGTNYGYTF. The CDR3 DNA reads TGTGCCAGCAGTTTAAACGGGGGGACCAACTATGGCTACACCTTC.

This chain connects TRBV7-6 to TRBJ2-7, with TRBD2 matching 11 bases. The CDR3 totals 18 residues. Germline V gene sequence: CDR1 SGHVS, CDR2 FNYEAQ. V shed 4 bases, J shed 2 bases, and the junction held 13 bases outside the gene matches. The chain's CDR3 is CASSSPDTSGGPPYEQYF. The CDR3, as DNA: TGTGCCAGCAGCTCCCCAGATACTAGCGGGGGCCCCCCCTACGAGCAGTACTTC.

The chain recombines TRBV27 with TRBJ1-1; D possibly corresponds to TRBD1 (5 bases). CDR3 size: 13 residues. Germline loops: CDR1 MNHEY, CDR2 SMNVEV (reference sequence). V lost 5 bases, J lost 11 bases, and 18 bases lay in between. The CDR3 spells CASSPGFFGAAFF. The CDR3 coding sequence is TGTGCCAGCAGTCCCGGGTTTTTCGGGGCCGCTTTCTTT.

The rearrangement uses TRBV29-1 and TRBJ2-7; D is possibly TRBD2 (5 bases). CDR1 is SQVTM, CDR2 ANQGSEA, per germline. V was pared by 6 bases and J by 0 bases, with 12 bases between. This CDR3 has 13 residues. The CDR3 DNA reads as TGCAGCGTGCGGACTCGTATCTCCTACGAGCAGTACTTC. Amino acids: CSVRTRISYEQYF.

This chain uses TRBV7-9 with TRBJ2-1; 9 nucleotides align to TRBD1. The ends lost 5 bases at V and 13 bases at J; junction bases unmatched: 6. Germline CDR1 SEHNR, CDR2 FQNEAQ (reference sequence). CDR3 length: 12 residues. CDR3: CASSQGQGGQFF. DNA of the CDR3: TGTGCCAGCAGCCAGGGACAGGGCGGCCAGTTCTTC.

The V gene is TRBV4-3, the J gene TRBJ1-6; D call uncertain. Germline V gene lookup returns CDR1 LGHNA and CDR2 YSLEER. The CDR3 is made up of 17 amino acids. The V end was cut by 0 bases, the J end by 4 bases, with 13 bases between. The CDR3 region is CASSQDPPQVYNSPLHF. For the CDR3, the DNA is TGCGCCAGCAGCCAAGACCCTCCGCAAGTTTATAATTCACCCCTCCACTTT.